These 7 T cell receptor beta chains were sequenced from one sample in a study of monozygotic twins with cystic fibrosis. The assay was immunoSEQ multiplex PCR, and TCRdb's table has in-frame clones only and misses some. The repertoire consists of about 26,000 clones, with 90% occurring once and the leading ten covering 0.54%. The sample comprised blood. These receptors were obtained from a girl aged 2 to 9 with cystic fibrosis.

The chain links TRBV5-6 to TRBJ2-5, with D uncertain. Germline V gene data show CDR1 as SGHDT and CDR2 as YYEEEE. Trimming pared 1 base from V and 3 bases from J, leaving 10 bases between. This CDR3 is 14 amino acids long. The DNA for the CDR3 is TGTGCCAGCAGCTTGAGACTCAATAAAGAGACCCAGTACTTC. Translation gives CASSLRLNKETQYF.

CDR3: CASSLPGTGDEQYF. CDR3 in DNA: TGTGCCAGCAGCTTACCCGGGACAGGGGACGAGCAGTACTTC. The chain is built from TRBV7-2 and TRBJ2-7, with TRBD1 matching over 10 bases. The V and J ends lost 2 bases and 5 bases, in that order; junction bases with no gene match: 3. Germline V CDR1 and CDR2: SGHTA, FQGNSA. The CDR3 sequence is 14 residues long.

V is TRBV15 and J is TRBJ1-4, with 10 bases aligning to TRBD1. Per the germline V gene, CDR1 is LNHNV and CDR2 is YYDKDF (reference sequence). V dropped 5 bases and J dropped 8; count of bases not matched to a gene: 8. The CDR3 has 15 residues. Here the CDR3 reads CATSSTGTGDEKLFF. CDR3 coding DNA: TGTGCCACCAGCTCCACCGGGACAGGGGACGAAAAACTGTTTTTT.

The chain links TRBV6-1 to TRBJ1-1; D not resolved. The germline CDR1 and CDR2 sequences are MNHNS and SASEGT. V lost 1 base and J lost 7, with 16 bases in between. The CDR3 loop spans 15 amino acids. The CDR3 nucleotides read TGTGCCAGCAGTGAAGTGTGGCAGAACAAGCTTGAAGCTTTCTTT. Amino acid sequence: CASSEVWQNKLEAFF.

This clone came up a few times. This chain uses TRBV2 with TRBJ1-1; unclear D gene. V was shortened by 0 bases and J by 6 bases, with 8 bases between the two germline ends. The length of the CDR3 is 13 residues. The germline CDR1 and CDR2 sequences are SNHLY and FYNNEI. The chain's CDR3 is CASSEARGAEAFF. CDR3 DNA: TGTGCCAGCAGTGAAGCGCGTGGGGCTGAAGCTTTCTTT.

The gene calls are TRBV6-5 and TRBJ2-7; either TRBD1 or TRBD2 may fit D (5 bases each). Germline loops: CDR1 MNHEY, CDR2 SVGAGI. The CDR3 length is 15 residues. Trimming pared 0 bases from V and 5 bases from J, leaving 14 bases between. The CDR3 sequence is CASSYSGGSGHEQYF. CDR3 in DNA: TGTGCCAGCAGTTACTCTGGGGGAAGCGGCCACGAGCAGTACTTC.

J is TRBJ2-5 and V is TRBV11-3; D call uncertain. This CDR3 has 15 residues. CDR1 is SGHNT, CDR2 YENEEA, per germline. Trimming took 2 bases from V and 1 from J, leaving 11 bases between them. The CDR3 nucleotides are TGTGCCAGCAGCTTATACTATGGCCTCCAAGAGACCCAGTACTTC. Translated: CASSLYYGLQETQYF.